This paragraph covers one TCR beta chain sequence. The target antigen is unknown. The CDR3 contains 14 residues. Germline trimming cut 4 bases from V and 3 bases from J; bases unmatched to any gene: 2. The germline V gene has CDR1 LNHDA and CDR2 SQIVND (reference sequence). This sample was included in a study of neoadjuvant anti-PD-1 for oral cavity cancer. Study-level background: Most patients had three to four biweekly doses of 3 mg/kg nivolumab before resection.

Using immunoSEQ multiplex PCR, the repertoire was profiled, and TCRdb retains in-frame clones only, with some absent. The table records 60,000 to 75,000 clones, approximately 82% of them present only once. Study results and caveats: Non-responders to neoadjuvant nivolumab had significantly more clonal PBMC T cells than responders. Higher pretreatment blood Treg/Th17 ratios correlated with higher pretreatment blood and lower post-treatment tumor TCRbeta clonality.

The sequence was obtained from a person between 40 and 85 years old with oral cavity squamous cell carcinoma. V usage is TRBV19 and J usage is TRBJ2-3; TRBD1 aligns across 9 bases. The sequenced sample was PBMCs, obtained before nivolumab (anti-PD-1) treatment. CDR3 nucleotides: TGTGCCAGTAGTACGACAGGGGGAACAGATACGCAGTATTTT. Its translation is CASSTTGGTDTQYF.